This TCR beta chain was sequenced for a study of T cells in Graves' hyperthyroidism and ophthalmopathy (dated by TCRdb to between 2019 and 2020). In the study overall: To identify TCR V-J signatures that set the groups apart, the researchers used a discovery cohort of about a hundred patients, made up of 40 to 45 with Graves' ophthalmopathy and 57 with stable Graves' hyperthyroidism. The 90 to 100 discovery patients were randomly split 7:3 into training and test sets. Prospective prediction of ophthalmopathy was tested in an independent validation cohort consisting of some 19 hyperthyroidism patients and some 17 patients who later progressed to ophthalmopathy. The paper describes TCR Vbeta CDR3 sequencing of 140 or so peripheral blood samples, made up of around 41 ophthalmopathy patients, some 76 hyperthyroidism patients and some 17 progressor patients. The study also compared thyroid tissue and blood T-cell repertoires from over 5 Graves' hyperthyroidism patients. Following sampling, methimazole starting at 30 mg daily was given to hyperthyroidism patients, and high-dose intravenous methylprednisolone was given to ophthalmopathy patients.

Any patient with an uncontrolled infection, another autoimmune disease, pregnancy or lactation was excluded. Diagnoses were established on the basis of clinical symptoms, serum thyroxine and TRAb, thyroid ultrasound, and orbital computed tomography. Trizol reagent was used to extract total RNA, and RNA quality was then checked on an Agilent 2100 Bioanalyzer. A remark on this clonotype: Its target antigen remains unknown. No base-level quality is on record; no much larger clone is a single base apart.

The germline V gene (reference sequence) specifies LNHDA as CDR1 and SQIVND as CDR2. Trimming removed 9 bases from V and 3 bases from J, leaving 18 bases between the germline ends. Measured from the cysteine to the phenylalanine, the CDR3 is 15 residues long. Of the read, only the CDR3 DNA is kept; its 45 bases are in frame from base 1. Study-wide findings and limitations: Blood samples also contained most of the expanded thyroid clonotypes (frequency above 0.001), which suggests that blood repertoires may reflect thyroid immune responses. In validation, the model predicted progression to ophthalmopathy with 60% to 71% sensitivity and approximately 74% specificity, a median of around six months before onset. A 13 V-J signature model separated ophthalmopathy from stable hyperthyroidism, with approximately 87% sensitivity and roughly 81% specificity in cross-validation and 80%/75% in testing. No statistical method was used to fix the sample size in advance, and group allocation was not hidden from the investigators.

The TCR beta CDR3 regions were amplified from the RNA transcripts. The first round of RT-PCR for the TCR CDR3 was performed with the HTBI primer set and the Qiagen OneStep RT-PCR kit. A second multiplex PCR round built the libraries, followed by size selection and purification. Paired-end sequencing of the libraries was performed with 100 bp reads on an Illumina HiSeq2000. Concerning the study's data processing: SOAPnuke was used to process the raw data, throwing out any read that contained adapters or uncalled bases, had a mean Phred below 15, or lacked an exact constant-primer or identifier match. High-quality paired reads were merged with COPE v1.2.5, and unique nucleotide sequences were defined as clonotypes. Clonotypes were aligned to IMGT TRBV, TRBD and TRBJ reference segments using MiTCR v1.1. Only V-J combinations with frequency above 0.0001, covering about 99% of repertoires, were analysed. A TCS score was defined as the ratio of F50 (clonal expansion) to E x V (chaos), with BLOSUM62-based TCRdist applied between CDR3 peptides within each V-J. Welch's t-statistics and random forest reduced roughly 540 V-J features to roughly 13, which were used in a naive Bayes classifier (R e1071). The Morisita-Horn index was used to measure how similar the thyroid and blood repertoires were. TCRdb reprocessing: public reads trimmed at Q25 with fastp, clones called with MiXCR, in-frame beta chains kept. Merged by CDR3 protein, the rows form single entries marked with the most common genes and DNA. These V and J calls rely on TCRdb rather than the paper's analysis. The sample contains about 510,000 distinct CDR3 sequences, approximately 48% of them found a single time. The ten largest clonotypes hold 44% of the sample.

This clonotype was sampled from an adult woman with Graves' disease, either hyperthyroidism or ophthalmopathy (not recorded which). The chain is made from TRBV19 and TRBJ1-5; the D segment could be TRBD1, given 5 matching bases. Sequenced sample: peripheral blood or thyroid tissue (not recorded which). This receptor carries the CDR3 CASGMALGDNQPQHF. Read as DNA, the sequence is TGTGCCAGCGGTATGGCGTTGGGGGACAATCAGCCCCAGCATTTT.